One and the same sample provided the 2 T cell receptor beta chains below, sequenced in a study of blood T cell repertoires in COVID-19. Sequencing was performed with immunoSEQ multiplex PCR; in TCRdb, only in-frame clones are kept and a portion is missing. The table includes approximately 500,000 clones, 70% to 90% detected once. Sequencing was performed on peripheral blood. All receptors come from a woman between 45 and 65 years old with COVID-19, enrolled during active disease.

The rearrangement links TRBV2 to TRBJ2-2; 12 nucleotides agree with TRBD2. V lost 8 bases and J lost 5; bases outside the gene matches: 6. CDR3 size: 15 residues. Germline loops: CDR1 SNHLY, CDR2 FYNNEI. CDR3 loop: CASGSTSGGTGELFF. Here the CDR3 DNA reads TGTGCCAGCGGCTCGACTAGCGGGGGTACCGGGGAGCTGTTTTTT.

The rearrangement joins TRBV18 to TRBJ2-3; the D is unclear. CDR1 is KGHSH and CDR2 is LQKENI in the germline V gene. The CDR3 runs to 13 residues. The V end was cut by 3 bases, the J end by 2 bases, with 6 bases between. CDR3 protein: CASSPSPTDTQYF. CDR3 DNA: TGTGCCAGCTCACCGAGCCCCACAGATACGCAGTATTTT.